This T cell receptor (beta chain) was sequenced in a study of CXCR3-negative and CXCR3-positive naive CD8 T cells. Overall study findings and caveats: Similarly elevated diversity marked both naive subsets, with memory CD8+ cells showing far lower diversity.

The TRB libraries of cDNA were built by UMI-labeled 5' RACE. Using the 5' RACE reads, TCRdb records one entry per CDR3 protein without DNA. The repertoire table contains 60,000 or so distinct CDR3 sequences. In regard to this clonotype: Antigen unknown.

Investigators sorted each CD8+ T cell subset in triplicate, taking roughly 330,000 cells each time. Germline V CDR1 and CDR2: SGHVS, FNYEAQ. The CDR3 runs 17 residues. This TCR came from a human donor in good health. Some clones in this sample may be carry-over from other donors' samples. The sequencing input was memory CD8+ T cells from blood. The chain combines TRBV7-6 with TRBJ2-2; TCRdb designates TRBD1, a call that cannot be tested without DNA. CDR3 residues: CASSLRADRANTGELFF.